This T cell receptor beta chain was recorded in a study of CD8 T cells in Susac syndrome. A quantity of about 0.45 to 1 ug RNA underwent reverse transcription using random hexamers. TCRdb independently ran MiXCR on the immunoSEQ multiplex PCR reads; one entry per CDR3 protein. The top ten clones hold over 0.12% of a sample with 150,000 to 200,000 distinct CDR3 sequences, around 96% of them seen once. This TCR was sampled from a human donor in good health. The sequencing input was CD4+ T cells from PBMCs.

The DNA for the CDR3 is TGTGCCAGCAGCTTAGGACAGGGGAACAATCAGCCCCAGCATTTT. Residues: CASSLGQGNNQPQHF. The chain uses TRBV6-6 and TRBJ1-5; 9 bases map to TRBD1. The CDR3 is 15 residues long. V was pared by 6 bases and J by 3 bases, with 6 bases of the junction left unmatched. Germline loops: CDR1 MNHNY, CDR2 SVGAGI (reference sequence).